This T cell receptor beta chain was recorded in a study of radiotherapy plus CTLA-4 blockade in lung cancer. Points from the study as a whole: Radiotherapy plus ipilimumab was followed by expansion in blood of tumor-derived TCR clones. Together with interferon-beta, which increased in serum after radiation, early dynamic changes in blood T cell clones were reportedly the best predictors of response.

In the case of this clone: Antigen specificity is unknown.

Repertoires were generated with immunoSEQ multiplex PCR, while TCRdb's copy carries only in-frame clones and drops some. Here the sample spans some 27,000 clones, approximately 77% being singletons. The CDR3 is made up of 13 amino acids. V was pared by 2 bases and J by 3 bases, with 1 base of the junction left unmatched. Per the germline V gene, CDR1 is SGHRS and CDR2 is YFSETQ. The sample in question was peripheral blood, obtained from a patient treated with radiotherapy plus ipilimumab. The chain employs TRBV5-1 and TRBJ1-2, with 7 bases identical to TRBD1. The receptor's source is a human donor with non-small cell lung cancer that progressed on radiotherapy plus ipilimumab. The CDR3 coding sequence is TGCGCCAGCAGCTTCGACAGGGACTATGGCTACACCTTC. The encoded protein is CASSFDRDYGYTF.